The T cell receptor beta chain described here comes from a study of shared clonotypes between healthy human individuals. Method: immunoSEQ multiplex PCR; TCRdb's copy keeps in-frame clones and lacks some. The sample has 1.6 million or so clones, roughly 96% seen once; the top ten hold approximately 1%. The CDR3 length is 23 residues. The receptor was derived from a man aged 30-40 years in good health. The sample comprised naive CD4+ T cells sorted from blood. Indicated subset: CD45RA+ positively selected. The chain links TRBV21-1 to TRBJ2-1. TRBV21-1 is designated a pseudogene. The CDR3 protein is CASSNFDGPTLYGIPSSYNEQFF. CDR3 in DNA: TGTGCCAGCAGCAATTTCGACGGACCGACTCTATATGGGATACCGAGCTCCTACAATGAGCAGTTCTTC.